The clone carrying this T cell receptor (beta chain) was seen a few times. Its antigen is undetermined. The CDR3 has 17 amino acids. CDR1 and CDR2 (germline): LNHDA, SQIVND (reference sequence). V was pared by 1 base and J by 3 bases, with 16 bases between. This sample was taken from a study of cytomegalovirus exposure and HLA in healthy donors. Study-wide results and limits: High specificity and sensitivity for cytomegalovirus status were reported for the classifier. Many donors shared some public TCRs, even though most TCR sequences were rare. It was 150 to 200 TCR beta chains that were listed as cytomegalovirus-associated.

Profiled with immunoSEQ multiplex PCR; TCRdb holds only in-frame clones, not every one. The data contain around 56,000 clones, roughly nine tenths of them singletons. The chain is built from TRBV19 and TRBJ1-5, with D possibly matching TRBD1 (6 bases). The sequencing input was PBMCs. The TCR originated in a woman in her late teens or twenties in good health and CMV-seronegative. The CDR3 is CASSIGGVTGPNQPQHF. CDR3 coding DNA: TGTGCCAGTAGTATAGGGGGAGTGACAGGTCCCAATCAGCCCCAGCATTTT. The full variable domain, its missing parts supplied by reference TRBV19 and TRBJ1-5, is DGGITQSPKYLFRKEGQNVTLSCEQNLNHDAMYWYRQDPGQGLRLIYYSQIVNDFQKGDIAEGYSVSREKKESFPLTVTSAQKNPTAFYLCASSIGGVTGPNQPQHFGDGTRLSIL.